This T cell receptor beta chain derives from a study of T cell responses to AZD1222 COVID-19 vaccine. Study-level results: Vaccination with two AZD1222 doses was followed by a rise in Spike-specific TCR breadth and depth.

Of note for this clone: As yet, its antigen is unknown.

Repertoires were generated with immunoSEQ multiplex PCR, while TCRdb's copy carries only in-frame clones and drops some. The table has about 100,000 clones, less than 90% seen once. CDR1 GTSNPN and CDR2 SVGIG come from the germline V gene (reference sequence). CDR3 length: 16 residues. The V and J ends lost 5 bases and 0 bases respectively, with 14 bases between them. The sequencing here drew on peripheral blood, taken on day 0 of AZD1222 vaccination. The chain employs TRBV30 and TRBJ2-6, with D unresolved. The sequence was obtained from an adult in good health. CDR3 in DNA: TGTGCCTGGCAGAGCCGAGGAAGCTCTGGGGCCAACGTCCTGACTTTC. Translated: CAWQSRGSSGANVLTF.